These 10 T cell receptor beta chains were all obtained from the same sample, sequenced in a study of somatic mutations in cytotoxic T cells in rheumatoid arthritis. The protocol was immunoSEQ multiplex PCR, while the TCRdb copy is restricted to in-frame clones and leaves out a portion. The table records about 8,200 clones, roughly 70% of them present only once. The sequencing input was CD8+ T cells sorted from blood. These receptors all stem from an adult with rheumatoid arthritis.

The rearrangement uses TRBV7-2 and TRBJ1-1; D possibly corresponds to TRBD1 (6 bases). Deletions cut 1 base from V and 4 bases from J, with 16 bases between. This CDR3 comprises 16 residues. Germline V CDR1 and CDR2: SGHTA, FQGNSA. The CDR3 region has the DNA TGTGCCAGCAGCTTAGTTGCGGCGGGGGCTTCCACTGAAGCTTTCTTT. This codes for CASSLVAAGASTEAFF.

The chain recombines TRBV11-2 with TRBJ2-7; 10 bases match TRBD1. Trimming at V came to 5 bases and at J to 5 bases, leaving 3 bases not matched to a gene. The CDR3 contains 13 residues. The V gene's germline CDR1 is SGHAT and CDR2 FQNNGV. The CDR3, as DNA: TGTGCCAGCAGCGGAGGACAGGGGGACGAGCAGTACTTC. Amino acids: CASSGGQGDEQYF.

The V call is TRBV5-1, the J call TRBJ1-2, with 7 bases that match TRBD1. Looked up from germline, CDR1 is SGHRS and CDR2 is YFSETQ. The trim removed 4 bases at V and 8 bases at J, leaving 11 bases unmatched. The CDR3 has 14 residues. The CDR3 sequence: CASSAGTDFQGYTF. DNA of the CDR3: TGCGCCAGCAGCGCCGGGACAGACTTTCAGGGCTACACCTTC.

The rearrangement joins TRBV27 to TRBJ1-2, with TRBD1 matching 8 bases. CDR3 length: 13 amino acids. The V gene's germline CDR1 is MNHEY and CDR2 SMNVEV (reference sequence). The V segment lost 4 bases and the J segment 4 bases; nucleotides outside the gene matches: 2. The CDR3 DNA follows: TGTGCCAGCAGTTCGGGACAGGCCTATGGCTACACCTTC. It translates to CASSSGQAYGYTF.

This clone was picked up a small number of times. The chain combines TRBV6-1 with TRBJ1-2, with 9 bases matching TRBD1. The J segment lost 8 bases and the V segment lost 3 bases, leaving 13 bases of the junction unmatched. CDR3 length equals 16 residues. The germline gives CDR1 MNHNS, CDR2 SASEGT. CDR3 sequence: CASSEALLQGARGYTF. The DNA of the CDR3 is TGTGCCAGCAGTGAGGCCCTACTACAGGGGGCGCGAGGCTACACCTTC.

The V call is TRBV14, the J call TRBJ2-7; TRBD2 might be the D (5 bases). The germline V gene encodes CDR1 SGHDN and CDR2 FVKESK. The CDR3 totals 13 residues. V was cut by 0 bases and J by 3 bases, with 6 bases left in between. CDR3 region: CASSQDRGYEQYF. The CDR3, as DNA: TGTGCCAGCAGCCAAGATCGGGGCTACGAGCAGTACTTC.

The CDR3 here is CASRPPGQQSYEQYF. The CDR3 DNA follows: TGTGCCAGCAGGCCACCGGGACAGCAATCCTACGAGCAGTACTTC. The gene calls are TRBV28 and TRBJ2-7, with 7 bases that match TRBD1. V shed 6 bases and J 1 base; nucleotides not matched to a gene: 9. This CDR3 region has 15 residues. CDR1 is MDHEN, CDR2 SYDVKM, per germline. The variable domain in full, completed from reference TRBV28 and TRBJ2-7, reads DVKVTQSSRYLVKRTGEKVFLECVQDMDHENMFWYRQDPGLGLRLIYFSYDVKMKEKGDIPEGYSVSREKKERFSLILESASTNQTSMYLCASRPPGQQSYEQYFGPGTRLTVT.

The V gene is TRBV29-1, the J gene TRBJ1-2; no firm D call. The CDR3 extends over 14 amino acids. With 7 bases removed from V and 4 bases from J, the gap between germline ends came to 19 bases. Germline CDR1 reads SQVTM; CDR2 reads ANQGSEA. For the CDR3, the DNA is TGCAGCGCCTCCGGGTCCCAGAAAGGCTATGGCTACACCTTC. This translates into CSASGSQKGYGYTF. Supplemented by reference TRBV29-1 and TRBJ1-2, the full variable domain reads SAVISQKPSRDICQRGTSLTIQCQVDSQVTMMFWYRQQPGQSLTLIATANQGSEATYESGFVIDKFPISRPNLTFSTLTVSNMSPEDSSIYLCSASGSQKGYGYTFGSGTRLTVV.

Details on this clone: A read error may produce the germline difference seen at one junction end. V and J are TRBV28 and TRBJ2-7, with D perhaps being TRBD1 or TRBD2 (5 bases each). Germline V gene data show CDR1 as MDHEN and CDR2 as SYDVKM. The CDR3 loop spans 14 amino acids. Here the CDR3 reads CASSSTGTRSFKRF. DNA of the CDR3: TGTGCCAGCAGCTCTACCGGGACGCGTTCCTTCAAAAGGTTC.

This sequence joins TRBV30 and TRBJ1-4; D not certain. Looked up from germline, CDR1 is GTSNPN and CDR2 is SVGIG (reference sequence). CDR3 size: 12 residues. Trimming stripped 4 bases from V and 7 bases from J, with 10 bases between. CDR3 in amino acids: CAWKEGSEKLFF. In nucleotides, the CDR3 is TGTGCCTGGAAGGAAGGGAGTGAAAAACTGTTTTTT.